This is a list of T cell receptor beta chains from one sample in a study of blood T cell repertoires in COVID-19. Assay used: immunoSEQ multiplex PCR; TCRdb lists only in-frame clones, some missing. The sample holds 360,000 or so clones, around nine tenths seen once. What was sequenced was PBMCs or T cells enriched from blood (not recorded which). The source is a woman aged 25 to 39 who had recovered from COVID-19. Each CDR3 is given with its conserved first and last residue. The order of the fields is J gene, V gene, CDR3 protein.

>TRBJ2-7|TRBV10-3
CAISDGTSVEQYF
>TRBJ1-1|TRBV25-1
CASSENRGTAEAFF
>TRBJ2-3|TRBV7-6
CASSLIAGRTDTQYF
>TRBJ1-6|TRBV7-6
CASSPRDTYNSPLHF
>TRBJ1-2|TRBV19
CASRTRLDGYTF
>TRBJ1-3|TRBV18
CASSLAGTSSGNTIYF
>TRBJ2-3|TRBV5-1
CASNPGLTSPDTQYF
>TRBJ1-2|TRBV7-3
CASSLDQGYGYTF
>TRBJ2-1|TRBV29-1
CSVVWTGGEGEQFF
>TRBJ2-3|TRBV30
CAWSVVTGARTDTQYF
>TRBJ1-5|TRBV6-5
CASSLAGSGNQPQHF
>TRBJ2-3|TRBV4-1
CASSQGWRDQDTQYF
>TRBJ1-2|TRBV18
CASSPLGDYGYTF
>TRBJ1-1|TRBV3-1/TRBV3-2
CASSHPDRDTEAFF
>TRBJ1-1|TRBV7-9
CASSSKGEGTEAFF
>TRBJ1-2|TRBV4-3
CASSQGLDTNYGYTF
>TRBJ1-3|TRBV19
CASNSGSGNTIYF
>TRBJ2-2|TRBV29-1
CSVEVGLAGGGELFF
>TRBJ1-1|TRBV28
CASFIPWTGNTEAFF
>TRBJ1-1|TRBV7-9
CASSPLRQGGTEAFF
>TRBJ2-6|TRBV19
CASNEGSSSGANVLTF
>TRBJ1-2|TRBV29-1
CSVVPTGPGGYTF
>TRBJ1-1|TRBV27
CASSLGGRGLPGTEAFF
>TRBJ1-4|TRBV5-1
CASSFTGINEKLFF
>TRBJ1-1|TRBV5-1
CASSSLLGQTNTEAFF
>TRBJ1-4|TRBV25-1
CASSARLTANNEKLFF
>TRBJ1-6|TRBV7-2
CASSPWLNSPLHF
>TRBJ1-1|TRBV3-1/TRBV3-2
CASSPVVGQNTEAFF
>TRBJ2-7|TRBV5-1
CASSFSSPGAPYEQYF
>TRBJ2-3|TRBV18
CASSPPTGTTLSTDTQYF
>TRBJ1-1|TRBV5-4
CASSPQGRDTEAFF
>TRBJ2-1|TRBV4-2
CASSQRVADEQFF
>TRBJ1-1|TRBV5-4
CASSPPTGNTEAFF
>TRBJ2-4|TRBV19
CASRRGGLTKNIQYF
>TRBJ1-1|TRBV5-1
CASLVSTGDTEAFF
>TRBJ2-7|TRBV27
CASSLIAEGAYEQYF
>TRBJ2-1|TRBV9
CASSSTPVDSGSTYNEQFF
>TRBJ2-2|TRBV2
CATGTSGGAGAGELFF
>TRBJ1-1|TRBV5-4
CASSPGLLNTEAFF
>TRBJ2-1|TRBV13
CASTRLGGVFNEQFF
>TRBJ1-2|TRBV18
CASFPRDRGINYGYTF
>TRBJ1-3|TRBV7-9
CASSLAQGSRNTIYF
>TRBJ2-5|TRBV5-1
CASTIVGTGVETQYF
>TRBJ2-1|TRBV2
CASSLERSSYNEQFF
>TRBJ1-5|TRBV28
CASRRQVGGNQPQHF
>TRBJ1-1|TRBV30
CAWSHVLGGNTEAFF
>TRBJ2-1|TRBV6-2/TRBV6-3
CASSSRLFPSYNEQFF
>TRBJ1-2|TRBV10-2
CASSESDTGYTF